This T cell receptor (beta chain) appears in the sequencing data of a study of immune cell composition in non-small cell lung cancer. The data were produced by immunoSEQ multiplex PCR, yet TCRdb's version contains in-frame clones alone and is incomplete. This sample has 5,000 or so clones, with approximately 83% found just once. This clone occurred a few times. Its specificity is unknown. CDR1 and CDR2 (germline): MDHEN, SYDVKM. The CDR3 runs to 12 residues. V lost 2 bases to trimming and J lost 2 bases, with 3 bases between them. Whole-study findings and limits: Smoking pack-years did not significantly correlate with tumour TCR-beta clonality. Tumour-associated clones >0.5% occurred in approximately 34% of adenocarcinomas, about 80% of squamous.

The material sequenced was lung tumor tissue. The chain joins TRBV28 to TRBJ1-2; D gene unclear. The sequence was obtained from a human donor with non-small cell lung cancer. The CDR3 here is CASSLQNYGYTF. In DNA, the CDR3 is TGTGCCAGCAGTTTACAAAACTATGGCTACACCTTC.